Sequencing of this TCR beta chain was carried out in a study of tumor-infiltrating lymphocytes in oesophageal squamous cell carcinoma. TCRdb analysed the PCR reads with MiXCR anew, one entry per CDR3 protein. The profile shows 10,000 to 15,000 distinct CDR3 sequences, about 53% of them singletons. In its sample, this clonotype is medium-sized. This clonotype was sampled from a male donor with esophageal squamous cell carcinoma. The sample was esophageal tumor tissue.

CDR3 amino acids: CASSMISSNEQYF. The DNA for the CDR3 is TGTGCCAGCAGCATGATCTCCAGTAACGAGCAGTACTTC. V gene TRBV7-9 combines with J gene TRBJ2-7; no clear D gene. CDR1 is SEHNR and CDR2 is FQNEAQ in the germline V gene (reference sequence). V lost 5 bases and J 5 bases, leaving 13 bases between the germline ends. The CDR3 has 13 amino acids. The entire variable domain, with the rest obtained from reference TRBV7-9 and TRBJ2-7, is as follows: DTGVSQNPRHKITKRGQNVTFRCDPISEHNRLYWYRQTLGQGPEFLTYFQNEAQLEKSRLLSDRFSAERPKGSFSTLEIQRTEQGDSAMYLCASSMISSNEQYFGPGTRLTVT.